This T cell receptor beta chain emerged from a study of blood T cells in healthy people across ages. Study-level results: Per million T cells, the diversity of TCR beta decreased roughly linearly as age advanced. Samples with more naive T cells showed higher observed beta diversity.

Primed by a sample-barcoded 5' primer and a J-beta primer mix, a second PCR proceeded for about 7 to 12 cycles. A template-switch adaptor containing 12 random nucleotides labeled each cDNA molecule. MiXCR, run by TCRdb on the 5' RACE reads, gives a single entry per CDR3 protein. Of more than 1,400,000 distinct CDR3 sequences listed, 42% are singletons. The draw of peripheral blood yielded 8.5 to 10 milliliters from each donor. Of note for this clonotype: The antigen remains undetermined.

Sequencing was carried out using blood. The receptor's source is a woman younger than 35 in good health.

CDR3 bases: TGTGCCAGCAGTTTATTAGGACTAGCGGGGGGGCCAGAATACGAGCAGTACTTC. This encodes CASSLLGLAGGPEYEQYF. The chain links TRBV28 to TRBJ2-5; 15 nucleotides align to TRBD2. The J call may be incorrect, as the DNA end agrees better with TRBJ2-7. This CDR3 has 18 residues. Germline CDR1 MDHEN, CDR2 SYDVKM.